The sequence of this TCR beta chain was determined in a study of metastatic and nonmetastatic thyroid tumors (dated by TCRdb to 2018 to 2021). As for the study more broadly: For patients with malignant and with benign thyroid disease, the researchers compared repertoires between peripheral blood samples and tumor or nodule tissue samples.

Libraries were built with PCR. Sequencing relied on an Illumina HiSeq 4000. High-throughput sequencing was used to profile the TCR beta-chain CDR3 region of each patient. The study's processing was this. CDR3 differences across clinicopathological groups were used to build a classifier for discriminating distant-metastatic papillary thyroid cancer patients. To measure repertoire diversity the researchers used the Shannon index, while the Morisita-Horn index served to gauge how similar the tumor and blood repertoires were. The raw public data were reprocessed by TCRdb itself: fastp quality trimming at Q25, MiXCR clonotype calling, in-frame beta chains only. For this entry, the V and J calls and clone size follow TCRdb and not the study's own pipeline. This sample comprises 35,000 to 45,000 clones, around 20% of them detected only once. The ten top clones hold about a sixth of the sample. Before undergoing thyroid surgery, none of the patients had been given any kind of treatment. Patient clinical samples collected from about 2012 to 2019 were retrospectively analysed using T-cell receptor beta sequencing.

The CDR3 has 13 amino acids, counting the end cysteine and phenylalanine. Of the read, only the CDR3 DNA is kept; its 39 bases are in frame from base 1. V lost 4 bases and J lost 0 bases; the stretch between them is 9 bases long. CDR1 is given as DFQATT and CDR2 as SNEGSKA, both from the germline V gene (reference sequence). Study-wide conclusions, independent of this receptor: In both blood and tumor samples, TCR beta diversity was reported to be significantly higher in malignant tumors than in benign nodules.

Note on this clone: Its antigen remains undetermined. Just one base apart from a much larger clone, this may be a read error.

This TCR was recovered from a female donor with papillary thyroid cancer or a benign thyroid nodule (not recorded which). Some clones in this sample may be carry-over from other donors' samples. Sequences were obtained from blood. Recombination joined TRBV20-1 with TRBJ2-5; confidence is insufficient to name the D gene. The CDR3 corresponds to CSANRADQETQYF. The DNA is TGCAGTGCTAATCGCGCGGACCAAGAGACCCAGTACTTC.